Sequencing of this T cell receptor (beta chain) was carried out in a study of CD8+CD57+ T cells in acquired aplastic anemia. Whole-study results and caveats: Over 25 CD8+ CDR3 sequences occurred in both the patients and the controls. Significant differences in CD8+ Simpson's diversity were not observed between patients and controls.

Genomic DNA served as template for TCR beta VDJ and CDR3 profiling. TCRdb used MiXCR to reprocess the reads, holding one entry per CDR3 protein. The sample includes 120,000 or so distinct CDR3 sequences, approximately 36% of them seen just once. This clonotype was seen at least ten times. Its cognate antigen is unknown. V dropped 8 bases and J dropped 5 bases, with 12 bases sitting between them. This CDR3 contains 12 residues. Sequencing was done on patients that had shown CD8+CD57+ cell expansion by flow cytometry. The receptor's source is a human donor with aplastic anemia. Sequencing used sorted CD4+, CD8+, or CD8+CD57+ T cells (not recorded which) from PBMCs. The chain links TRBV12-3 or TRBV12-4 to TRBJ1-1; the D is unclear. CDR3 sequence reads: CASRIAGTEAFF. The CDR3 coding sequence is TGTGCCAGCCGTATTGCGGGTACTGAAGCTTTCTTT.